Listed below are T cell receptor beta chains from one sample, sequenced in a study of T cells in Graves' hyperthyroidism and ophthalmopathy. TCRdb recomputed calls from the multiplex PCR reads with MiXCR, one row per CDR3 protein. The table lists roughly 640,000 distinct CDR3 sequences, roughly a sixth of them singletons. The sequenced material came from blood. The origin of the receptors is a woman between 35 and 50 years old with Graves' ophthalmopathy. CDR3s include the opening cysteine and the closing phenylalanine or tryptophan. A D gene is named only where the DNA matches it firmly. Clone size is shown for a subset of rows, as once, few, many or a class of expanded clone.

>TRBV6-4|many|TRBJ1-1|NA
CASSDRSNTEAFF
TGTGCCAGCAGTGACAGATCGAACACTGAAGCTTTCTTT
>TRBV7-8|many|TRBJ1-5|TRBD1
CASSYDTGAGQPQHF
TGTGCCAGCAGCTACGATACAGGGGCGGGCCAGCCCCAGCATTTT
>TRBV4-1|few|TRBJ2-5|NA
CASSHPDFQETQYF
TGCGCCAGCAGCCACCCGGACTTCCAAGAGACCCAGTACTTC
>TRBV12-3/TRBV12-4|many|TRBJ2-5|NA
CASSFGQETQYF
TGTGCCAGCAGTTTTGGCCAAGAGACCCAGTACTTC
>TRBV6-1|few|TRBJ2-7|TRBD2
CASRPPSGMVSDEQYF
TGTGCCAGCAGACCCCCTAGCGGGATGGTCTCCGACGAGCAGTACTTC
>TRBV2|many|TRBJ2-1|TRBD2
CASAGLAGGYNEQFF
TGTGCCAGCGCGGGACTAGCGGGGGGATACAATGAGCAGTTCTTC
>TRBV29-1|few|TRBJ1-2|TRBD1
CSVRDSTYGYTF
TGCAGCGTTAGGGACAGTACCTATGGCTACACCTTC
>TRBV2|many|TRBJ1-4|TRBD1
CASSYEQGRTNEKLFF
TGTGCCAGCAGTTACGAACAGGGGAGGACTAATGAAAAACTGTTTTTT
>TRBV28|many|TRBJ1-5|TRBD1
CASSRPRTGSYLNNQPQHF
TGTGCCAGCAGCCGCCCAAGGACAGGGTCCTATTTGAACAATCAGCCCCAGCATTTT
>TRBV19|NA|TRBJ2-5|TRBD2
CAGNTGGDETQYF
TGTGCCGGTAACACGGGAGGTGATGAGACCCAGTACTTC
>TRBV4-2|NA|TRBJ1-2|NA
CASSQEGAQGYGYTF
TGTGCCAGCAGCCAAGAAGGGGCACAAGGGTATGGCTACACCTTC
>TRBV29-1|NA|TRBJ1-4|TRBD1
CSGLGQGGEKLFF
TGCAGCGGTCTGGGACAGGGTGGGGAAAAACTGTTTTTT
>TRBV3-1|many|TRBJ2-5|TRBD2
CASSQDGGTQETQYF
TGTGCCAGCAGCCAAGACGGGGGGACCCAAGAGACCCAGTACTTC
>TRBV27|NA|TRBJ2-1|NA
CASTLRGSYNEQFF
TGTGCCAGTACTCTTCGCGGGTCCTACAATGAGCAGTTCTTC
>TRBV28|many|TRBJ2-7|NA
CASNLEHEQYF
TGTGCCAGCAATCTCGAACACGAGCAGTACTTC
>TRBV2|many|TRBJ1-1|NA
CASSLIGDWGTEAFF
TGTGCCAGCAGCCTTATTGGGGACTGGGGCACTGAAGCTTTCTTT
>TRBV12-3/TRBV12-4|NA|TRBJ1-6|NA
CASSFWGAPLHF
TGTGCCAGCAGTTTCTGGGGGGCACCCCTCCACTTT
>TRBV28|few|TRBJ1-3|NA
CASTRDPGNTIYF
TGTGCCAGCACCCGCGACCCTGGAAACACCATATATTTT
>TRBV29-1|many|TRBJ2-7|TRBD2
CSVELTSGGYEQYF
TGCAGCGTTGAACTTACTAGCGGGGGTTACGAGCAGTACTTC
>TRBV19|NA|TRBJ2-7|NA
CASSIGDLTYEQYF
TGTGCCAGTAGTATTGGAGACCTCACCTACGAGCAGTACTTC
>TRBV7-2|NA|TRBJ2-5|TRBD2
CASSLIGGSQETQYF
TGTGCCAGCAGCTTAATCGGCGGGAGTCAGGAGACCCAGTACTTC
>TRBV20-1|NA|TRBJ2-5|NA
CSASPQGFEETQYF
TGCAGTGCTAGCCCACAGGGTTTCGAAGAGACCCAGTACTTC
>TRBV20-1|many|TRBJ2-3|TRBD2
CSASRAGDRLHTQYF
TGCAGTGCTAGTCGAGCGGGAGACCGACTGCATACGCAGTATTTT
>TRBV11-2|few|TRBJ1-2|NA
CASSLDLQGSYGYTF
TGTGCCAGCAGCTTAGATCTGCAGGGTTCTTATGGCTACACCTTC
>TRBV28|few|TRBJ1-4|TRBD1
CASSLSGTVGKLFF
TGTGCCAGCAGTTTATCCGGGACAGTGGGCAAACTGTTTTTT
>TRBV29-1|many|TRBJ2-3|TRBD2
CSVDLAGGRVDTQYF
TGCAGCGTCGATTTAGCGGGAGGCCGGGTAGATACGCAGTATTTT
>TRBV2|many|TRBJ2-1|TRBD1
CASSGDRGPYNEQFF
TGTGCCAGCAGTGGTGACAGGGGGCCCTACAATGAGCAGTTCTTC
>TRBV28|many|TRBJ2-7|NA
CASSGAPGGQGSYEQYF
TGTGCCAGCAGCGGGGCGCCTGGCGGGCAGGGATCCTACGAGCAGTACTTC
>TRBV6-1|many|TRBJ2-5|TRBD2
CASKLAGDQETQYF
TGTGCCAGCAAACTAGCGGGGGACCAAGAGACCCAGTACTTC
>TRBV12-3/TRBV12-4|many|TRBJ1-2|NA
CASSHPGTFGYTF
TGTGCCAGCAGTCACCCAGGGACGTTCGGCTACACCTTC
>TRBV3-1|many|TRBJ2-1|NA
CASSQEGGLGEQFF
TGTGCCAGCAGCCAAGAGGGGGGCCTGGGAGAGCAGTTCTTC
>TRBV10-3|NA|TRBJ1-1|NA
CAISEGAYTEAFF
TGTGCCATCAGTGAGGGGGCATACACTGAAGCTTTCTTT
>TRBV5-1|NA|TRBJ2-3|NA
CASSLVRLSTDTQYF
TGCGCCAGCAGCTTGGTTCGACTGAGCACAGATACGCAGTATTTT
>TRBV5-6|NA|TRBJ2-3|NA
CASSSATVPDTQYF
TGTGCCAGCAGCTCGGCAACGGTCCCAGATACGCAGTATTTT
>TRBV2|many|TRBJ2-1|TRBD2
CASSAGGPGAYNEQFF
TGTGCCAGCAGTGCGGGAGGGCCAGGGGCCTACAATGAGCAGTTCTTC
>TRBV28|many|TRBJ2-7|NA
CASSLGQVREQYF
TGTGCCAGCAGTTTGGGGCAGGTGCGCGAGCAGTACTTC
>TRBV15|NA|TRBJ2-1|TRBD2
CATSPPGTGTSSLSVYNEQFF
TGTGCCACCAGCCCCCCAGGGACGGGGACTAGCTCGCTCTCGGTGTACAATGAGCAGTTCTTC
>TRBV28|many|TRBJ2-7|TRBD2
CASSFSGTSYEQYF
TGTGCCAGCAGCTTCAGCGGGACTTCCTACGAGCAGTACTTC
>TRBV28|NA|TRBJ1-2|NA
CASSLNLRGEGYGYTF
TGTGCCAGCAGTTTAAATTTGCGAGGGGAGGGCTATGGCTACACCTTC
>TRBV18|many|TRBJ1-1|TRBD1
CASSPDRVHMNTEAFF
TGTGCCAGCTCCCCGGACAGGGTGCATATGAACACTGAAGCTTTCTTT
>TRBV5-1|many|TRBJ2-6|NA
CASSPTVGITGANVLTF
TGCGCCAGCAGCCCCACGGTGGGGATTACTGGGGCCAACGTCCTGACTTTC
>TRBV20-1|many|TRBJ2-3|NA
CSAQESGPDTQYF
TGCAGTGCTCAGGAGTCGGGGCCAGATACGCAGTATTTT
>TRBV19|NA|TRBJ1-5|NA
CASSSLGGGSNQPQHF
TGTGCCAGTAGTTCGCTGGGGGGCGGTTCCAATCAGCCCCAGCATTTT
>TRBV12-3/TRBV12-4|few|TRBJ1-1|NA
CASSVDTPEAFF
TGTGCCAGCAGTGTAGACACCCCTGAAGCTTTCTTT
>TRBV19|NA|TRBJ2-7|NA
CASSTSTGSYEQYF
TGTGCCAGTAGTACCAGCACAGGTTCCTACGAGCAGTACTTC
>TRBV3-1|NA|TRBJ1-3|TRBD1
CASSQNRGGKRTIYF
TGTGCCAGCAGCCAAAACAGGGGGGGTAAACGGACCATATATTTT
>TRBV28|many|TRBJ1-5|NA
CASSPPRSRNQPQHF
TGTGCCAGCAGTCCGCCCAGGTCGCGCAATCAGCCCCAGCATTTT
>TRBV5-1|many|TRBJ2-3|NA
CASSLEGPRSGDTQYF
TGCGCCAGCAGCTTGGAGGGTCCCCGTTCCGGGGATACGCAGTATTTT
>TRBV7-2|NA|TRBJ2-1|NA
CASSLGNKLNEQFF
TGTGCCAGCAGCTTAGGAAATAAGTTAAATGAGCAGTTCTTC
>TRBV2|many|TRBJ2-1|NA
CASSEQGTTYNEQFF
TGTGCCAGCAGTGAACAGGGGACTACCTACAATGAGCAGTTCTTC
>TRBV9|NA|TRBJ2-3|TRBD2
CASSVGSLAGPRDSTDTQYF
TGTGCCAGCAGCGTAGGCTCTCTAGCGGGCCCGCGTGATAGCACAGATACGCAGTATTTT
>TRBV5-1|NA|TRBJ1-2|NA
CASSLDRKNYGYTF
TGCGCCAGCAGCTTGGATCGAAAAAACTATGGCTACACCTTC
>TRBV6-1|many|TRBJ1-5|TRBD1
CASRDRGQIRNQPQHF
TGTGCCAGCAGAGACAGGGGGCAAATAAGGAATCAGCCCCAGCATTTT
>TRBV18|many|TRBJ2-7|TRBD1
CASSPAPGQGAHEQYF
TGTGCCAGCTCACCTGCTCCGGGACAGGGGGCCCACGAGCAGTACTTC
>TRBV2|many|TRBJ2-2|NA
CASSGDTREGPTGELFF
TGTGCCAGCAGTGGGGACACGAGGGAGGGCCCTACCGGGGAGCTGTTTTTT
>TRBV15|many|TRBJ2-1|NA
CATSRAEQSDEQFF
TGTGCCACCAGCAGAGCCGAACAGTCCGATGAGCAGTTCTTC
>TRBV7-8|many|TRBJ1-1|NA
CASSLVMVTEAFF
TGTGCCAGCAGCTTAGTGATGGTCACTGAAGCTTTCTTT
>TRBV7-8|many|TRBJ2-4|NA
CASSQGYGILAKNIQYF
TGTGCCAGCAGCCAAGGGTATGGGATCCTAGCCAAAAACATTCAGTACTTC
>TRBV20-1|few|TRBJ2-5|TRBD2
CSALRGQETQYF
TGCAGTGCTTTGCGGGGGCAAGAGACCCAGTACTTC
>TRBV6-1|many|TRBJ1-1|TRBD1
CATFRQGFTEAFF
TGTGCCACTTTTAGACAGGGGTTTACTGAAGCTTTCTTT